Each of the 27 T cell receptor beta chains below was sequenced from the same sample in a study of blood T cell repertoires in COVID-19. Measured with immunoSEQ multiplex PCR; TCRdb has only the in-frame clones, and not every one. This sample has just over 250,000 clones, with about 87% found just once. The specimen was peripheral blood. These receptors were taken from a man in his fifties or sixties who had recovered from COVID-19.

This chain connects TRBV9 to TRBJ2-7, with 7 nucleotides matching TRBD2. CDR1 and CDR2 from the germline V gene are SGDLS and YYNGEE. The CDR3 sequence is 15 residues long. V was clipped by 4 bases and J by 4 bases; unmatched bases: 11. The CDR3 loop is CASSPPGLELYEQYF. Written as DNA, the CDR3 is TGTGCCAGCAGCCCCCCTGGACTAGAGTTATACGAGCAGTACTTC. The entire variable domain, with the rest obtained from reference TRBV9 and TRBJ2-7, is as follows: DSGVTQTPKHLITATGQRVTLRCSPRSGDLSVYWYQQSLDQGLQFLIQYYNGEERAKGNILERFSAQQFPDLHSELNLSSLELGDSALYFCASSPPGLELYEQYFGPGTRLTVT.

The chain has TRBV11-1 and TRBJ1-3, with D tentatively TRBD1 (6 bases). Trimming stripped 3 bases from V and 2 bases from J, with 8 bases between. The CDR3 covers 14 residues. Germline-derived CDR1 and CDR2 are SGHAT and FQDESV (reference sequence). CDR3 region: CASSFRTAGNTIYF. For the CDR3, the DNA is TGTGCCAGCAGCTTCAGGACAGCTGGAAACACCATATATTTT. The variable domain in full, completed from reference TRBV11-1 and TRBJ1-3, reads EAEVAQSPRYKITEKSQAVAFWCDPISGHATLYWYRQILGQGPELLVQFQDESVVDDSQLPKDRFSAERLKGVDSTLKIQPAELGDSAMYLCASSFRTAGNTIYFGEGSWLTVV.

This clone has just a few counts. V gene TRBV13 combines with J gene TRBJ1-4; no clear D. Germline values: CDR1 PRHDT, CDR2 FYEKMQ (reference sequence). CDR3 length: 12 amino acids. The ends were cut back, 5 bases at V and 10 bases at J, with 11 bases in the middle. The DNA of the CDR3 is TGTGCCAGCAGCCGTACCGCGGGAAAACTGTTTTTT. Protein sequence: CASSRTAGKLFF. Complete variable domain (other parts from reference TRBV13 and TRBJ1-4): AAGVIQSPRHLIKEKRETATLKCYPIPRHDTVYWYQQGPGQDPQFLISFYEKMQSDKGSIPDRFSAQQFSDYHSELNMSSLELGDSALYFCASSRTAGKLFFGSGTQLSVL.

The chain combines TRBV4-1 with TRBJ1-2; possibly TRBD1 for D (6 bases). This CDR3 has 13 amino acids. Germline values: CDR1 MGHRA, CDR2 YSYEKL. Between the trimmed V and J ends, which lost 2 bases and 2 bases, there was a span of 6 bases. The CDR3 DNA sequence: TGCGCCAGCAGCCAAACAGGGAACTATGGCTACACCTTC. Translating gives CASSQTGNYGYTF.

This chain links TRBV5-1 with TRBJ1-3, with 8 nucleotides matching TRBD1. CDR3 length: 16 residues. The germline gives CDR1 SGHRS, CDR2 YFSETQ. With V trimmed by 0 bases and J by 0 bases, 2 bases remained unmatched. CDR3 bases: TGCGCCAGCAGCTTGGTCGGGACAGGCTCTGGAAACACCATATATTTT. Protein: CASSLVGTGSGNTIYF.

J is TRBJ1-4 and V is TRBV19; D is ambiguous. CDR3 length equals 13 residues. Germline CDR1 reads LNHDA; CDR2 reads SQIVND (reference sequence). The V and J ends lost 6 bases and 8 bases respectively, with 13 bases between them. In nucleotides, the CDR3 is TGTGCCAGTAGGGCGTCCGGGAACGAAAAACTGTTTTTT. As protein: CASRASGNEKLFF.

This clone was detected once. The rearrangement links TRBV11-2 to TRBJ2-5, with TRBD2 identical over 8 bases. The V gene's germline CDR1 is SGHAT and CDR2 FQNNGV. This CDR3 contains 15 residues. With V trimmed by 5 bases and J by 1 base, 6 bases remained unmatched. The CDR3 coding sequence is TGTGCCAGCAGCCTAACCCGGGGGGGCCAAGAGACCCAGTACTTC. This encodes CASSLTRGGQETQYF. The complete variable domain, with remaining parts taken from reference TRBV11-2 and TRBJ2-5, reads EAGVAQSPRYKIIEKRQSVAFWCNPISGHATLYWYQQILGQGPKLLIQFQNNGVVDDSQLPKDRFSAERLKGVDSTLKIQPAKLEDSAVYLCASSLTRGGQETQYFGPGTRLLVL.

V and J are TRBV19 and TRBJ1-5; D uncertain. Germline loops: CDR1 LNHDA, CDR2 SQIVND (reference sequence). The CDR3 spans 12 residues. The germline V and J ends were trimmed by 3 bases and 6 bases, with 6 bases remaining between them. The CDR3 region is CASSIEPQPQHF. Written as DNA, the CDR3 is TGTGCCAGTAGTATTGAGCCTCAGCCCCAGCATTTT. The whole variable domain, remainder taken from reference TRBV19 and TRBJ1-5, is DGGITQSPKYLFRKEGQNVTLSCEQNLNHDAMYWYRQDPGQGLRLIYYSQIVNDFQKGDIAEGYSVSREKKESFPLTVTSAQKNPTAFYLCASSIEPQPQHFGDGTRLSIL.

This chain connects TRBV27 to TRBJ2-2; D is ambiguous. The CDR3 runs to 16 residues. Germline V gives CDR1 MNHEY, CDR2 SMNVEV (reference sequence). Between the trimmed V and J ends, which lost 3 bases and 1 base, there was a span of 12 bases. As DNA, the CDR3 is TGTGCCAGCAGTTTGGGCAGTGCTCTGAACACCGGGGAGCTGTTTTTT. This codes for CASSLGSALNTGELFF.

This chain joins TRBV7-9 and TRBJ2-1, with D perhaps TRBD2 (5 bases). This CDR3 region has 18 residues. Germline CDR1 is SEHNR and CDR2 is FQNEAQ (reference sequence). Trimming took 3 bases from V and 4 from J, leaving 22 bases between them. The CDR3 sequence: CASSFPGGGGSYYNEQFF. In nucleotides, the CDR3 is TGTGCCAGCAGCTTTCCCGGAGGAGGCGGCTCATATTACAATGAGCAGTTCTTC.

This chain uses TRBV6-5 with TRBJ2-5; tentatively, D is TRBD2 (5 bases). The germline gives CDR1 MNHEY, CDR2 SVGAGI. V was clipped by 5 bases and J by 5 bases, with 12 bases between them. The length of the CDR3 is 13 residues. In nucleotides, the CDR3 is TGTGCCAGCAGTCCTACTAGTAGGGAGACCCAGTACTTC. It translates to CASSPTSRETQYF.

The chain employs TRBV6-2 or TRBV6-3 and TRBJ1-4; the D is unclear. Germline V CDR1 and CDR2: MNHEY, SVGEGT. Deletions cut 2 bases from V and 7 bases from J, with 11 bases between. The CDR3 length is 14 residues. The CDR3 DNA reads TGTGCCAGCAGTTACGTGGGAGTGACTGAAAAACTGTTTTTT. It codes for CASSYVGVTEKLFF.

The CDR3 DNA is TGCAGCGTTGCTCAGGGCCATGGCTACACCTTC. This encodes CSVAQGHGYTF. This rearrangement joins TRBV29-1 to TRBJ1-2; maybe TRBD1 (5 bases). The V end lost 4 bases, the J end lost 6 bases, and 9 bases lay between the germline ends. Germline CDR1 reads SQVTM; CDR2 reads ANQGSEA. The CDR3 covers 11 residues.

The chain is built from TRBV7-9 and TRBJ1-2; the D gene is possibly TRBD1 (5 bases). Germline CDR1 SEHNR, CDR2 FQNEAQ (reference sequence). V was clipped by 5 bases and J by 4 bases, with 14 bases between them. The length of the CDR3 is 14 residues. The CDR3 DNA reads TGTGCCAGCAGCACCGAAACAGGATCCTATGGCTACACCTTC. Protein sequence: CASSTETGSYGYTF. The full variable domain, its missing parts supplied by reference TRBV7-9 and TRBJ1-2, is DTGVSQNPRHKITKRGQNVTFRCDPISEHNRLYWYRQTLGQGPEFLTYFQNEAQLEKSRLLSDRFSAERPKGSFSTLEIQRTEQGDSAMYLCASSTETGSYGYTFGSGTRLTVV.

This rearrangement joins TRBV7-2 to TRBJ1-5; D gene uncertain. V lost 2 bases and J lost 6, with 8 bases in between. Germline V gene lookup returns CDR1 SGHTA and CDR2 FQGNSA. The CDR3 covers 13 residues. This chain's CDR3 is CASSLKSSQPQHF. For the CDR3, the DNA is TGTGCCAGCAGCTTAAAATCGTCTCAGCCCCAGCATTTT.

This clone was recorded only once. The chain uses TRBV5-8 and TRBJ1-2; D gene unclear. The germline V gene encodes CDR1 SGHTS and CDR2 YDEGEE. V gave up 1 base and J gave up 14 bases, with 9 bases separating them. The CDR3 extends over 10 amino acids. The CDR3 here is CASSLNRLTF. The CDR3 coding sequence is TGTGCCAGCAGCTTGAATCGGTTAACCTTC. The full variable domain, completed using reference TRBV5-8 and TRBJ1-2, is EAGVTQSPTHLIKTRGQQATLRCSPISGHTSVYWYQQALGLGLQFLLWYDEGEERNRGNFPPRFSGRQFPNYSSELNVNALELEDSALYLCASSLNRLTFGSGTRLTVV.

CDR3 in DNA: TGTGCCAGCAGCGGTGGACTAGCGGGGGAGCAGTTCTTC. Residues: CASSGGLAGEQFF. The chain recombines TRBV5-4 with TRBJ2-1; TRBD2 agrees at 12 bases. The CDR3 loop spans 13 amino acids. Germline V lookup: CDR1 SGHNT, CDR2 YYREEE (reference sequence). V shed 4 bases and J 10 bases; nucleotides not matched to a gene: 3.

The chain carries TRBV7-2 and TRBJ1-2; D uncertain. The V and J ends lost 3 bases and 0 bases respectively, with 11 bases between them. CDR3 length: 15 residues. Per the germline V gene, CDR1 is SGHTA and CDR2 is FQGNSA. The CDR3 nucleotides read TGTGCCAGCAGCTTCTTAACTCCATCTAACTATGGCTACACCTTC. Translation: CASSFLTPSNYGYTF.

This clone was found once. The chain employs TRBV7-2 and TRBJ2-7; D is ambiguous. Germline V lookup: CDR1 SGHTA, CDR2 FQGNSA. The V end was cut by 0 bases, the J end by 4 bases, with 7 bases between. The CDR3 has 13 residues. The CDR3 bases are TGTGCCAGCAGCTTAGCTCCAGAATACGAGCAGTACTTC. Translation: CASSLAPEYEQYF.

The gene calls are TRBV12-3 or TRBV12-4 and TRBJ1-6, with 11 nucleotides matching TRBD1. The CDR3 length is 13 residues. V shed 9 bases, J shed 10 bases, and the junction held 5 bases outside the gene matches. CDR3 region: CASGTGGRSPLHF. In nucleotides, the CDR3 is TGTGCCAGTGGGACAGGGGGTCGGTCACCCCTCCACTTT.

The chain uses TRBV4-2 and TRBJ1-1, with TRBD1 matching over 7 bases. V shed 6 bases, J shed 5 bases, and the junction held 6 bases outside the gene matches. The CDR3 covers 13 residues. The germline gives CDR1 LGHNA, CDR2 YNFKEQ. The CDR3 bases are TGTGCCAGCAGACTCGACAGGGCGACTGAAGCTTTCTTT. It translates to CASRLDRATEAFF.

With regard to this clone: This same CDR3 is encoded by further DNA sequences in the sample. CDR3 residues: CASSLAGGVYEQYF. DNA of the CDR3: TGTGCCAGCAGTCTAGCGGGCGGGGTGTACGAGCAGTACTTC. The chain couples TRBV7-2 to TRBJ2-7; 8 bases map to TRBD2. The V gene's germline CDR1 is SGHTA and CDR2 FQGNSA. V lost 6 bases, J lost 4 bases, and 8 bases stayed unmatched. There are 14 residues in the CDR3.

The J gene is TRBJ1-5, the V gene TRBV6-6; the D gene is possibly TRBD1 (5 bases). The V end was cut by 3 bases, the J end by 3 bases, with 15 bases between. The CDR3 covers 16 residues. The germline V gene has CDR1 MNHNY and CDR2 SVGAGI (reference sequence). Written as DNA, the CDR3 is TGTGCCAGCAGTTATTTCCCCCAGGGTAACAATCAGCCCCAGCATTTT. Protein product: CASSYFPQGNNQPQHF.

The V and J genes are TRBV19 and TRBJ1-1; D remains ambiguous. Trimming removed 0 bases at V and 0 bases at J, with 11 bases between. From germline, CDR1 is LNHDA and CDR2 SQIVND (reference sequence). This CDR3 spans 16 amino acids. CDR3 residues: CASSIDPRLLNTEAFF. As DNA, the CDR3 is TGTGCCAGTAGTATAGATCCCAGGCTCCTGAACACTGAAGCTTTCTTT.

This chain uses TRBV5-6 with TRBJ2-5, with TRBD1 identical over 8 bases. V trimming: 0 bases; J trimming: 2 bases; junction bases outside the gene matches: 3. The CDR3 loop spans 15 amino acids. Germline lookup yields CDR1 SGHDT and CDR2 YYEEEE. The CDR3 region is CASSLAGQGQETQYF. CDR3 nucleotides: TGTGCCAGCAGCTTGGCCGGACAGGGACAAGAGACCCAGTACTTC.

This chain joins TRBV3-1 (or the pseudogene TRBV3-2) and TRBJ1-5; 9 bases match TRBD1. After removal of 1 base from V and 6 bases from J, the junction contained 4 bases not matched to a gene. Germline CDR1 and CDR2: LGHDT and YNNKEL (reference sequence). The CDR3 is 15 residues long. DNA of the CDR3: TGTGCCAGCAGCCAAGGAACAGGGGGCCTTCAGCCCCAGCATTTT. Translation: CASSQGTGGLQPQHF.

The CDR3 bases are TGTGCCAGCAGCCAAGTTGAGGCCGGGGAGCTGTTTTTT. Protein product: CASSQVEAGELFF. This chain uses TRBV4-2 with TRBJ2-2; D uncertain. V was pared by 1 base and J by 6 bases, with 6 bases between. Germline V gives CDR1 LGHNA, CDR2 YNFKEQ. The CDR3 contains 13 residues.